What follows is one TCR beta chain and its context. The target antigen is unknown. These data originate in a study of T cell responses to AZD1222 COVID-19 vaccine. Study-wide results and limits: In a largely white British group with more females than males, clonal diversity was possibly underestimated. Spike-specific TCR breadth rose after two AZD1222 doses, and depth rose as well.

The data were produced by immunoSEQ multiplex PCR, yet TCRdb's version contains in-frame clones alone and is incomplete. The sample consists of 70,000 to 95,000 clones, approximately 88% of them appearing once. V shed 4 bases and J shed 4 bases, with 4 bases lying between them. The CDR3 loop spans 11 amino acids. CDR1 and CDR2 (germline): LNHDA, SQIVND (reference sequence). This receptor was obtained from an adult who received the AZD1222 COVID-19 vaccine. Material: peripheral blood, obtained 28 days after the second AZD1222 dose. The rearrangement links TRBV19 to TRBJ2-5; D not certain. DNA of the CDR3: TGTGCCAGTAGTACCGGAGAGACCCAGTACTTC. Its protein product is CASSTGETQYF.